These 19 T cell receptor beta chains were sequenced from one sample in a study of blood T cell repertoires in COVID-19. Assay: immunoSEQ multiplex PCR; the TCRdb copy retains only in-frame clones and omits some. The data contain some 160,000 clones, 80% to 90% of them singletons. The specimen sequenced was peripheral blood. All receptors come from a woman over 75 with acute or convalescent COVID-19.

J is TRBJ2-2 and V is TRBV6-5; D perhaps matches TRBD2 (5 bases). Trimming took 4 bases from V and 0 from J, leaving 12 bases between them. CDR3 length equals 16 residues. Germline CDR1 is MNHEY and CDR2 is SVGAGI. The CDR3 region is CASSFRRGANTGELFF. In DNA form, the CDR3 reads TGTGCCAGCAGTTTCCGCCGGGGAGCGAACACCGGGGAGCTGTTTTTT.

The CDR3 sequence: CASSPLAGGSYEQYF. CDR3 DNA: TGTGCCAGCAGTCCCCTGGCGGGCGGCTCCTACGAGCAGTACTTC. The V gene is TRBV6-5, the J gene TRBJ2-7; D may be TRBD2 (5 bases). Germline loops: CDR1 MNHEY, CDR2 SVGAGI. V was trimmed by 5 bases and J by 0 bases, leaving 14 bases between them. This CDR3 is 15 amino acids long.

This clone was detected only once. The chain employs TRBV5-4 and TRBJ2-2; D is perhaps TRBD2 (5 bases). The CDR3 has 13 residues. V was shortened by 3 bases and J by 7 bases, with 10 bases between the two germline ends. Germline-derived CDR1 and CDR2 are SGHNT and YYREEE (reference sequence). The CDR3, as DNA: TGTGCCAGCAGCTCAGACTATAGCGGGGAGCTGTTTTTT. It translates to CASSSDYSGELFF.

On this clone: The identical CDR3 is also encoded by other nucleotide sequences in the sample. The chain employs TRBV4-1 and TRBJ1-2, with TRBD1 identical over 8 bases. With 3 bases clipped from V and 4 bases from J, the junction kept 1 base outside the gene matches. This CDR3 has 13 residues. Germline V CDR1 and CDR2: MGHRA, YSYEKL. CDR3 sequence: CASSQDRVYGYTF. Here the CDR3 DNA reads TGCGCCAGCAGCCAGGACAGGGTCTATGGCTACACCTTC.

This chain links TRBV18 with TRBJ2-3, with D possibly matching TRBD2 (6 bases). The germline V gene encodes CDR1 KGHSH and CDR2 LQKENI. Trimming removed 4 bases at V and 0 bases at J, with 14 bases between. The CDR3 runs to 16 residues. CDR3 bases: TGTGCCAGCTCACACGGTAGCGGAATAAGCACAGATACGCAGTATTTT. It is translated as CASSHGSGISTDTQYF.

The rearrangement links TRBV5-1 to TRBJ2-6, with D possibly matching TRBD1 (6 bases). V was clipped by 4 bases and J by 0 bases, with 8 bases between them. The CDR3 is 15 amino acids. Germline loops: CDR1 SGHRS, CDR2 YFSETQ. The CDR3 region is CASSLGGSGANVLTF. Here the CDR3 DNA reads TGCGCCAGCAGCCTAGGGGGCTCTGGGGCCAACGTCCTGACTTTC.

This rearrangement joins TRBV12-3 or TRBV12-4 to TRBJ1-1, with no clear D. V was clipped by 8 bases and J by 0 bases, with 7 bases between them. The CDR3 runs 12 residues. This chain's CDR3 is CASGGLNTEAFF. DNA of the CDR3: TGTGCCAGCGGAGGGCTGAACACTGAAGCTTTCTTT.

The gene calls are TRBV19 and TRBJ1-2, with 9 bases lining up with TRBD1. Looked up from germline, CDR1 is LNHDA and CDR2 is SQIVND (reference sequence). The length of the CDR3 is 16 residues. Unmatched junction bases numbered 7, after V lost 0 bases and J lost 5 bases. In DNA, the CDR3 is TGTGCCAGTAGTATAGAACATACCGGGACAGGGTATGGCTACACCTTC. Amino acid sequence: CASSIEHTGTGYGYTF.

V is TRBV10-1 and J is TRBJ2-2, with D perhaps TRBD1 (6 bases). The CDR3 sequence is 14 residues long. Germline loops: CDR1 WNHNN, CDR2 SYGVQD (reference sequence). The V gene lost 6 bases and the J gene lost 1 base, with 9 bases spanning the gap. The DNA of the CDR3 is TGCGCCAGCAGAACCAGGGGGAACACCGGGGAGCTGTTTTTT. This encodes CASRTRGNTGELFF.

The chain has TRBV18 and TRBJ2-5; no clear D gene. The germline V gene encodes CDR1 KGHSH and CDR2 LQKENI. Trimming stripped 2 bases from V and 7 bases from J, with 14 bases between. The CDR3 length is 14 residues. The CDR3 reads CASSPSTSVGTQYF. CDR3 in DNA: TGTGCCAGCTCACCATCGACGAGCGTGGGGACCCAGTACTTC.

The V and J genes are TRBV4-3 and TRBJ1-4; D is ambiguous. Trimming removed 0 bases from V and 7 bases from J, with 15 bases in between. Germline CDR1 is LGHNA and CDR2 is YSLEER. The CDR3 contains 16 residues. The CDR3 sequence: CASSQDSRGDGEKLFF. CDR3 DNA: TGCGCCAGCAGCCAAGATTCTCGAGGCGACGGTGAAAAACTGTTTTTT.

The chain couples TRBV4-2 to TRBJ2-2; 10 bases map to TRBD2. CDR1 is LGHNA and CDR2 is YNFKEQ in the germline V gene. This CDR3 spans 18 amino acids. V dropped 0 bases and J dropped 3; count of bases not matched to a gene: 7. CDR3 amino acids: CASSQDRELAGDTGELFF. CDR3 sequence (DNA): TGTGCCAGCAGCCAAGATCGGGAGCTAGCGGGGGACACCGGGGAGCTGTTTTTT.

The genes are TRBV7-2 and TRBJ1-2; TRBD1 aligns across 9 bases. Germline trimming cut 0 bases from V and 7 bases from J; bases unmatched to any gene: 6. From germline, CDR1 is SGHTA and CDR2 FQGNSA. This CDR3 region has 15 residues. CDR3 coding DNA: TGTGCCAGCAGCTTAGCGCCCGGGACAGGGCTTGGCTACACCTTC. It yields the protein CASSLAPGTGLGYTF.

The chain employs TRBV28 and TRBJ2-3, with 8 bases identical to TRBD2. This CDR3 is built from 17 residues. Trimming cost V 6 bases and J 3 bases; bases outside gene matches: 14. Germline CDR1 reads MDHEN; CDR2 reads SYDVKM. As DNA, the CDR3 is TGTGCCAGCAGAGAGTTTCGGGGGGGGGCGCCTACAGATACGCAGTATTTT. Encoded protein: CASREFRGGAPTDTQYF. The full variable domain, its missing parts supplied by reference TRBV28 and TRBJ2-3, is DVKVTQSSRYLVKRTGEKVFLECVQDMDHENMFWYRQDPGLGLRLIYFSYDVKMKEKGDIPEGYSVSREKKERFSLILESASTNQTSMYLCASREFRGGAPTDTQYFGPGTRLTVL.

This sequence joins TRBV6-5 and TRBJ1-1, with D possibly TRBD1 on 6 matching bases. The germline gives CDR1 MNHEY, CDR2 SVGAGI. Trimming removed 7 bases from V and 7 bases from J, with 16 bases in between. The CDR3 runs 13 residues. The CDR3 region is CASNPRGVGEAFF. The CDR3 DNA is TGTGCCAGCAACCCCAGGGGAGTCGGTGAAGCTTTCTTT.

The chain employs TRBV18 and TRBJ1-6; D is unresolved. V was clipped by 0 bases and J by 1 base, with 16 bases between them. The CDR3 consists of 19 residues. CDR1 and CDR2 from the germline V gene are KGHSH and LQKENI. The CDR3 DNA reads as TGTGCCAGCTCACCACCCGTAGGGCCCCCGGGGTCCTATAATTCACCCCTCCACTTT. Its protein is CASSPPVGPPGSYNSPLHF.

The chain couples TRBV9 to TRBJ2-7, with 8 bases lining up with TRBD1. Germline V gene data show CDR1 as SGDLS and CDR2 as YYNGEE. Germline trimming cut 3 bases from V and 4 bases from J; bases unmatched to any gene: 6. The CDR3 totals 14 residues. The CDR3 nucleotides are TGTGCCAGCAGCGAGGGAACAGGGGGTTACGAGCAGTACTTC. It yields the protein CASSEGTGGYEQYF. The full variable domain, rest sourced from reference TRBV9 and TRBJ2-7, is DSGVTQTPKHLITATGQRVTLRCSPRSGDLSVYWYQQSLDQGLQFLIQYYNGEERAKGNILERFSAQQFPDLHSELNLSSLELGDSALYFCASSEGTGGYEQYFGPGTRLTVT.

The chain carries TRBV12-3 or TRBV12-4 and TRBJ1-1; no reliable D call. The V end lost 1 base, the J end lost 7 bases, and 10 bases lay between the germline ends. The CDR3 totals 13 residues. The CDR3 spells CASSLGWTFEAFF. The CDR3 DNA is TGTGCCAGCAGTTTAGGTTGGACTTTTGAAGCTTTCTTT.

As DNA, the CDR3 is TGCGCCAGCAGCAAAACCTCACTCGCCGACAGGGGATTTGTTGAAGCTTTCTTT. The encoded protein is CASSKTSLADRGFVEAFF. This chain links TRBV5-1 with TRBJ1-1; TRBD1 agrees at 8 bases. The CDR3 runs 18 residues. Germline V lookup: CDR1 SGHRS, CDR2 YFSETQ. V lost 4 bases, J lost 7 bases, and 21 bases stayed unmatched.